A selection of T cell receptor beta chains follows, all from one sample in a study of blood T cell repertoires in COVID-19. Measured with immunoSEQ multiplex PCR; TCRdb has only the in-frame clones, and not every one. The sample records around 160,000 clones, 65% to 85% being singletons. Sequenced material: PBMCs or T cells enriched from blood (not recorded which). The receptors derive from a woman in her forties or fifties who had been exposed to COVID-19. CDR3s include the opening cysteine and the closing phenylalanine or tryptophan. Each record gives: V gene, J gene, D gene, clone size, CDR3 DNA, CDR3 protein. D genes are given only for firm matches. Clone size is shown for a subset of rows, as once, few, many or a class of expanded clone.

TRBV4-3	TRBJ1-2	.	once	TGCGCCAGCAGCCAGCGTACAGGGAACTATGGCTACACCTTC	CASSQRTGNYGYTF
TRBV5-1	TRBJ2-3	.	.	TGCGCCAGCAGCTTGCGTCCGGGGAGCACAGATACGCAGTATTTT	CASSLRPGSTDTQYF
TRBV7-9	TRBJ2-5	.	.	TGTGCCAGCAGCCTAGCCCGAGAGACCCAGTACTTC	CASSLARETQYF
TRBV27	TRBJ1-2	.	.	TGTGCCAGCAGTTCCGCCCGACAGGTGACTAACTATGGCTACACCTTC	CASSSARQVTNYGYTF
TRBV5-1	TRBJ2-7	TRBD2	.	TGCGCCAGCAGCAAGGGACTAGCGGCCGTCTACGAGCAGTACTTC	CASSKGLAAVYEQYF
TRBV6-5	TRBJ1-1	.	.	TGTGCCACCCACGAGTCCCCCGGCGGCACTGAAGCTTTCTTT	CATHESPGGTEAFF
TRBV7-2	TRBJ1-4	.	.	TGTGCCAGCAGCCAGGGTGGGTGGGAAAAACTGTTTTTT	CASSQGGWEKLFF
TRBV10-2	TRBJ1-1	.	.	TGCGCCAGCGTGTCGGTCGGTCAACCGAACACTGAAGCTTTCTTT	CASVSVGQPNTEAFF
TRBV7-9	TRBJ1-5	.	.	TGTGCCAGCAGCCATAGCGGTCCTGATCAGCCCCAGCATTTT	CASSHSGPDQPQHF
TRBV5-1	TRBJ1-2	TRBD1	.	TGCGCCAGCAGCTTGGGTTCCGGGACAGGAGTTTTGCTCACCTTC	CASSLGSGTGVLLTF
TRBV5-4	TRBJ2-3	.	.	TGTGCCAGCAGCTCGACAGGTATCAGCACAGATACGCAGTATTTT	CASSSTGISTDTQYF
TRBV9	TRBJ2-7	TRBD1	.	TGTGCCAGCGGCCTACCGGGACAGGGGGCGGGAGGGAAAGACGAGCAGTACTTC	CASGLPGQGAGGKDEQYF
TRBV7-9	TRBJ2-1	.	.	TGTGCCAGCAGCTCTCAGGGGATTCGAGATGAGCAGTTCTTC	CASSSQGIRDEQFF
TRBV6-5	TRBJ1-2	.	.	TGTGCCAGCAGTCCCACAGGGAACTATGGCTACACCTTC	CASSPTGNYGYTF
TRBV18	TRBJ1-5	.	once	TGTGCCAGCTCACCCGTTAGAGAAAATCCCCAGCATTTT	CASSPVRENPQHF
TRBV9	TRBJ2-1	TRBD2	.	TGTGCCAGCAGCGTGGGGACTAGCGGTTACAATGAGCAGTTCTTC	CASSVGTSGYNEQFF
TRBV4-3	TRBJ2-3	.	.	TGCGCCAGCAGCCAAGATCCGTCAGATACAGATACGCAGTATTTT	CASSQDPSDTDTQYF
TRBV4-3	TRBJ1-2	TRBD1	.	TGCGCCAGCAGCCAAGGAGGGGGACAGGGAGTGAGGAGCTATGGCTACACCTTC	CASSQGGGQGVRSYGYTF
TRBV7-6	TRBJ2-1	TRBD1	.	TGTGCCAGCAGCTTCGGGGACAGGAGTATTTACAATGAGCAGTTCTTC	CASSFGDRSIYNEQFF
TRBV7-7	TRBJ2-1	.	.	TGTGCCAGCAGCTCCACAAATGAGCAGTTCTTC	CASSSTNEQFF
TRBV3-1/TRBV3-2	TRBJ1-2	.	.	TGTGCCAGCAGCCAAGCCTTTGACAGGTCCCGCGGCTACACCTTC	CASSQAFDRSRGYTF
TRBV19	TRBJ1-5	.	.	TGTGCCAGTACAGGACGGGGGTATAGCAATCAGCCCCAGCATTTT	CASTGRGYSNQPQHF
TRBV6-2/TRBV6-3	TRBJ1-3	TRBD1	.	TGTGCCAGCAGTTACAACAGGGGACTTGGAAACACCATATATTTT	CASSYNRGLGNTIYF
TRBV6-5	TRBJ1-2	TRBD1	.	TGTGCCAGCAGTTACGGACAGGGAGGGTATGGCTACACCTTC	CASSYGQGGYGYTF
TRBV5-8	TRBJ2-1	.	.	TGTGCCAGCAGCGAGAGGGCGGCCTACAATGAGCAGTTCTTC	CASSERAAYNEQFF
TRBV5-1	TRBJ2-3	TRBD2	.	TGCGCCAGCAGCCGAGACGGGGGGGTCACAGATACGCAGTATTTT	CASSRDGGVTDTQYF
TRBV5-6	TRBJ1-3	.	.	TGTGCCAGCAGCTTGTTTTACTCTGGAAACACCATATATTTT	CASSLFYSGNTIYF
TRBV9	TRBJ2-1	TRBD2	.	TGTGCCAGCAGCGTAGGTAGCGGGAGAATAAATGAGCAGTTCTTC	CASSVGSGRINEQFF
TRBV7-3	TRBJ2-4	.	.	TGTGCCAGCAGCTCGACACAGAACAAAAACATTCAGTACTTC	CASSSTQNKNIQYF
TRBV29-1	TRBJ1-5	TRBD1	few	TGCAGCGCCAGTACAGGGGACGTTCAGCCCCAGCATTTT	CSASTGDVQPQHF
TRBV20-1	TRBJ1-2	.	.	TGCAGTGTGCCGGAGATATATGGCTACACCTTC	CSVPEIYGYTF
TRBV19	TRBJ2-5	TRBD2	.	TGTGCCAGTTCCATGGGTAGCGGGAGCCCCCAAGAGACCCAGTACTTC	CASSMGSGSPQETQYF
TRBV9	TRBJ1-2	.	.	TGTGCCAGCAGCCCAGGGTTACATGGCTACACCTTC	CASSPGLHGYTF
TRBV7-9	TRBJ1-1	.	.	TGTGCCAGCAGCTACCCGGACAGAAACACTGAAGCTTTCTTT	CASSYPDRNTEAFF
TRBV7-7	TRBJ1-2	TRBD1	.	TGTGCCAGCAGCCTTACAGGGGTCCATGGCTACACCTTC	CASSLTGVHGYTF
TRBV18	TRBJ2-2	.	.	TGTGCCAGCTCACCGCAGGGGGAGCTGTTTTTT	CASSPQGELFF
TRBV7-2	TRBJ1-3	.	few	TGTGCCAGCAGGGCACCGGGAGGTGGAAACACCATATATTTT	CASRAPGGGNTIYF
TRBV15	TRBJ2-4	TRBD1	.	TGTGCCACCAGCAGAGTTCCGGGACAGGGGAGCATTCAGTACTTC	CATSRVPGQGSIQYF
TRBV19	TRBJ2-7	TRBD1	.	TGTGCCAGTACCAGTTGGGACAGGGGTCGAGTGGCCTCCTCCTACGAGCAGTACTTC	CASTSWDRGRVASSYEQYF